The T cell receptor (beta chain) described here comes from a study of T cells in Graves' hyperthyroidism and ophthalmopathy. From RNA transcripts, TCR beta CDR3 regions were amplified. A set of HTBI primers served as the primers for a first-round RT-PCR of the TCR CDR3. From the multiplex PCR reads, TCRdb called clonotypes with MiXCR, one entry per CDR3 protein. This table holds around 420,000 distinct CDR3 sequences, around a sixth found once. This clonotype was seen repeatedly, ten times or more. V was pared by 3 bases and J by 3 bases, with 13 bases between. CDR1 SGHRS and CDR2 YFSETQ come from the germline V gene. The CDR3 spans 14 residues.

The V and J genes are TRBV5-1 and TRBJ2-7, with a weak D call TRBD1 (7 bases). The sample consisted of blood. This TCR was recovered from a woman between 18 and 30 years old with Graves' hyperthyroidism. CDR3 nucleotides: TGCGCCAGCAGCTCAGGGGGGAAGGGCTACGAGCAGTACTTC. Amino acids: CASSSGGKGYEQYF. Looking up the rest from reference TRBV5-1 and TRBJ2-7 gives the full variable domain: KAGVTQTPRYLIKTRGQQVTLSCSPISGHRSVSWYQQTPGQGLQFLFEYFSETQRNKGNFPGRFSGRQFSNSRSEMNVSTLELGDSALYLCASSSGGKGYEQYFGPGTRLTVT.